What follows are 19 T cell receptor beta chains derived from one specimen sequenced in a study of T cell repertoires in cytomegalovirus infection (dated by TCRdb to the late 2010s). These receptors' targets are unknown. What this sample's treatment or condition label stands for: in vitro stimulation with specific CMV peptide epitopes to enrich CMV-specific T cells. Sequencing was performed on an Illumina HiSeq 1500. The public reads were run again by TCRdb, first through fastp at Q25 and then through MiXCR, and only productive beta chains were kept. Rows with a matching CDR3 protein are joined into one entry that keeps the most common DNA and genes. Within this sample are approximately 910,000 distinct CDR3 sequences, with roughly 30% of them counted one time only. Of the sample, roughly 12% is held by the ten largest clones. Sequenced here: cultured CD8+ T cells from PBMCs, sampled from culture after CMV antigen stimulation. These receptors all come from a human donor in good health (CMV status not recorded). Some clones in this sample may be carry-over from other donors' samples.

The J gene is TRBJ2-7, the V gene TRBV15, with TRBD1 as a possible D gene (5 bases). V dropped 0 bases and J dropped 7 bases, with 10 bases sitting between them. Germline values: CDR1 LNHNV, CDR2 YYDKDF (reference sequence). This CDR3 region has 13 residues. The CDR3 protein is CATSRDTGQEQYV. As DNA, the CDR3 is TGTGCCACCAGCAGAGATACAGGTCAGGAGCAGTACGTC.

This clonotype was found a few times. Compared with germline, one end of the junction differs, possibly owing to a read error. CDR3: CASSSLNGAQETQYF. The CDR3, as DNA: TGTGCTAGCAGCTCGCTAAACGGGGCTCAAGAGACCCAGTACTTC. The gene calls are TRBV7-7 and TRBJ2-5, with D perhaps matching TRBD1 or TRBD2 (5 bases each). This CDR3 spans 15 amino acids. CDR1 is SSHAT, CDR2 FNYEAQ, per germline (reference sequence).

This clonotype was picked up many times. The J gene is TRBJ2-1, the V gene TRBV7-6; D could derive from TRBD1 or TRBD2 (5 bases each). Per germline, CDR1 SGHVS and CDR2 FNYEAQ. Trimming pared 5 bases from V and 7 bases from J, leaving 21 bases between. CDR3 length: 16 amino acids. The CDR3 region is CASSLPVGATGNEQFF. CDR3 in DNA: TGTGCCAGCAGCCTTCCCGTCGGGGCCACGGGGAATGAGCAGTTCTTC.

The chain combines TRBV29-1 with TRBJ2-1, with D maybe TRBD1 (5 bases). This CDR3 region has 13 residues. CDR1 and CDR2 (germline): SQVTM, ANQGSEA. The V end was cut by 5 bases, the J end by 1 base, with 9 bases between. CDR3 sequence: CSVSAGSYNEQFF. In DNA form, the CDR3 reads TGCAGCGTTTCGGCAGGGTCCTACAATGAGCAGTTCTTC.

CDR3 region: CASSSVGTERSGDSPLHF. The CDR3, as DNA: TGTGCCAGCAGTTCCGTCGGGACAGAGCGTTCCGGGGATTCACCCCTCCACTTT. This chain joins TRBV6-2 or TRBV6-3 and TRBJ1-6, with 7 bases that match TRBD1. The CDR3 consists of 18 residues. Germline CDR1 reads MNHEY; CDR2 reads SVGEGT. J was trimmed by 8 bases and V by 4 bases; bases with no gene match: 17.

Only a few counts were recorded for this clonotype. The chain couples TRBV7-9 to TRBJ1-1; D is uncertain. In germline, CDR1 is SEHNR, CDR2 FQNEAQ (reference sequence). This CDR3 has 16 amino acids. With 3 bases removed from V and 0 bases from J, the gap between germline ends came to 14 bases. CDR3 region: CASSFPARVVNTEAFF. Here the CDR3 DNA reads TGTGCCAGCAGCTTTCCCGCTAGGGTTGTGAACACTGAAGCTTTCTTT.

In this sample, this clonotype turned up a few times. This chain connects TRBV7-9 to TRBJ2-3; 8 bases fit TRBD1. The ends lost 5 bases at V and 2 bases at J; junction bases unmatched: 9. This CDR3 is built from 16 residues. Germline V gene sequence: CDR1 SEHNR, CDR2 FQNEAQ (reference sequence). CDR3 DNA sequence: TGTGCCAGCAGCGAAGATTGGACAGGGCCCACAGATACGCAGTATTTT. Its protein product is CASSEDWTGPTDTQYF.

CDR3: CASSQDVGILEQYF. CDR3 in DNA: TGCGCCAGCAGCCAAGACGTGGGTATCCTCGAGCAGTACTTC. This sequence joins TRBV4-1 and TRBJ2-7; D gene unclear. V lost 0 bases, J lost 6 bases, and 12 bases lay in between. This CDR3 comprises 14 residues. Germline lookup yields CDR1 MGHRA and CDR2 YSYEKL.

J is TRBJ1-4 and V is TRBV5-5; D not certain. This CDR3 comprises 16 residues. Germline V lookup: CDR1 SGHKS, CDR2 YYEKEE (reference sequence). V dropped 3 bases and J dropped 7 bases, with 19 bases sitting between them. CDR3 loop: CASSSHPATAGEKLFF. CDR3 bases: TGTGCCAGCAGCTCCCACCCAGCGACGGCCGGTGAAAAACTGTTTTTT.

As DNA, the CDR3 is TGTGCCAGCTTGACTAGCGGGGGGTACGAGCAGTACTTC. Translated, it gives CASLTSGGYEQYF. V is TRBV7-9 and J is TRBJ2-7, with TRBD2 identical over 13 bases. Germline V gene sequence: CDR1 SEHNR, CDR2 FQNEAQ (reference sequence). The CDR3 consists of 13 residues. V lost 8 bases to trimming and J lost 4 bases; unmatched junction nucleotides: 2. Using reference TRBV7-9 and TRBJ2-7 for the parts outside the CDR3, the full variable domain is DTGVSQNPRHKITKRGQNVTFRCDPISEHNRLYWYRQTLGQGPEFLTYFQNEAQLEKSRLLSDRFSAERPKGSFSTLEIQRTEQGDSAMYLCASLTSGGYEQYFGPGTRLTVT.

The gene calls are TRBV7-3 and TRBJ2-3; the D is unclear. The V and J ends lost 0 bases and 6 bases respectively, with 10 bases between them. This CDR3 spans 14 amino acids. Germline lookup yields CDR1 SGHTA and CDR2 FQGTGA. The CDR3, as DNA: TGTGCCAGCAGCTTAACCGACCGCCTCGATACGCAGTATTTT. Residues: CASSLTDRLDTQYF.

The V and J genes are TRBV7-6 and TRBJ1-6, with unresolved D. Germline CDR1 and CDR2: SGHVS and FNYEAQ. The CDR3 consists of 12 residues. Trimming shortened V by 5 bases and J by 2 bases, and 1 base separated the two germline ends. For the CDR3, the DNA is TGTGCCAGCAGCGCCTATAATTCACCCCTCCACTTT. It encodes CASSAYNSPLHF.

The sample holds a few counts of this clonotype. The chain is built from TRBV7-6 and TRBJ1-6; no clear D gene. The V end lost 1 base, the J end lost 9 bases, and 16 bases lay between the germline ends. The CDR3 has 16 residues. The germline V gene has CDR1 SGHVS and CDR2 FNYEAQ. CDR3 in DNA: TGTGCCAGCAGCTTAGAAAAAGGGCAGAGCCGTTCACCCCTCCACTTT. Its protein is CASSLEKGQSRSPLHF.

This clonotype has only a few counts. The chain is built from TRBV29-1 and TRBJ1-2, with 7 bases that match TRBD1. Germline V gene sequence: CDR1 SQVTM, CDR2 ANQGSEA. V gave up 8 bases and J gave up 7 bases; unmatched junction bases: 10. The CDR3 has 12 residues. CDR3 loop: CSTSDRAVGYTF. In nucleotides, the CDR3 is TGCAGCACCTCCGACAGGGCGGTTGGCTACACCTTC.

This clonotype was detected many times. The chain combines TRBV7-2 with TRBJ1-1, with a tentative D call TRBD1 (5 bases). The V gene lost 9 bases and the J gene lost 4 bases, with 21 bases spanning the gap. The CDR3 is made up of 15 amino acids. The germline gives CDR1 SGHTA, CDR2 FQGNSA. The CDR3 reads CASIQEAIYSTEAFF. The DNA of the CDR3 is TGTGCCAGTATACAGGAGGCGATCTACTCCACTGAAGCTTTCTTT.

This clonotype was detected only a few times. The CDR3 region is CASSRGTGGSYEQYV. CDR3 DNA: TGTGCCAGCAGCCGAGGGACAGGGGGCTCCTACGAGCAGTACGTC. J is TRBJ2-7 and V is TRBV14, with 11 bases that match TRBD1. The CDR3 runs to 15 residues. V lost 4 bases and J lost 0; bases outside the gene matches: 2. Germline CDR1 and CDR2: SGHDN and FVKESK.

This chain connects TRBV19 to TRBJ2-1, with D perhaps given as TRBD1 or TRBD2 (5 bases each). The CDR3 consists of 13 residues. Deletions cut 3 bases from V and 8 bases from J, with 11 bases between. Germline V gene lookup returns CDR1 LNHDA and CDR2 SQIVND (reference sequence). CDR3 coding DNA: TGTGCCAGTAGTATTAGCAGGGACCATGAGCAGTTCTTC. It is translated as CASSISRDHEQFF.

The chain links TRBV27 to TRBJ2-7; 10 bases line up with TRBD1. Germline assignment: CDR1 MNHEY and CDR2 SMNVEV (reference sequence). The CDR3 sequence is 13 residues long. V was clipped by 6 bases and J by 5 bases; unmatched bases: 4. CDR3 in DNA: TGTGCCAGCAGGGGACAGGGGTGGGACGAGCAGTACTTC. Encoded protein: CASRGQGWDEQYF.

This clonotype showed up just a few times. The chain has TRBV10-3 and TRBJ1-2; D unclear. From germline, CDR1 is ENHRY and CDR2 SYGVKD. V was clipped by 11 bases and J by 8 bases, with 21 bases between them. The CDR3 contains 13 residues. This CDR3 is CAANPRGASGYTF. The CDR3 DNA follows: TGTGCCGCAAACCCTCGCGGAGCCAGCGGCTACACCTTC.